This TCR beta chain originates from a study of cytomegalovirus exposure and HLA in healthy donors. Study context: It was reported in a later analysis that the approximately 120 validation repertoires used the same platform as the 550 to 850 first-cohort repertoires. Broader study findings: The tendency of first-cohort TCR clusters to co-occur in the roughly 130 validation repertoires emerged from a later analysis. As was reported, the classifier diagnosed cytomegalovirus status with high specificity and sensitivity. Some public TCRs appeared in many individuals, while most sequences were rare.

The CDR3 totals 14 residues. Germline V gives CDR1 LNHDA, CDR2 SQIVND (reference sequence). Trimming removed 9 bases from V and 3 bases from J, with 18 bases in between. The sample holds one count of this clone. Its antigen is currently unknown. Only in-frame clones appear in the TCRdb table, and some are missing; sequencing was by immunoSEQ multiplex PCR. The sample has fewer than 60,000 clones, 93% seen once. The sequenced sample was PBMCs. This TCR was recovered from a woman between 18 and 29 years old in good health and CMV-seropositive. The chain uses TRBV19 and TRBJ2-7, with D possibly TRBD2 on 6 matching bases. CDR3 in DNA: TGTGCCAGAATCCTACCCCGGGGGTACTACGAGCAGTACTTC. Its protein product is CARILPRGYYEQYF.